This paragraph covers one T cell receptor (beta chain) sequence. V lost 8 bases and J 0 bases, leaving 11 bases between the germline ends. The CDR3 runs 14 residues. The germline V gene encodes CDR1 MNHEY and CDR2 SVGAGI. Produced via immunoSEQ multiplex PCR; TCRdb's table is partial and in-frame only. Of 90,000 to 100,000 clones listed, 90% are singletons. This sample was included in a study of PD-L1 blockade in urothelial cancer. Across the whole study: Blood was analyzed 3 weeks (second dose) and 6 weeks after treatment start.

Time point reported: pretreatment peripheral blood. Sequenced here: PBMCs, sampled around atezolizumab (anti-PD-L1) treatment. The sequence derives from a man aged 60-69 years with urothelial cancer. The rearrangement joins TRBV6-5 to TRBJ1-5; tentative D call: TRBD1 (5 bases). The CDR3 bases are TGTGCCAGCGGGGGGGAGGGTAGCAATCAGCCCCAGCATTTT. Amino acid sequence: CASGGEGSNQPQHF.